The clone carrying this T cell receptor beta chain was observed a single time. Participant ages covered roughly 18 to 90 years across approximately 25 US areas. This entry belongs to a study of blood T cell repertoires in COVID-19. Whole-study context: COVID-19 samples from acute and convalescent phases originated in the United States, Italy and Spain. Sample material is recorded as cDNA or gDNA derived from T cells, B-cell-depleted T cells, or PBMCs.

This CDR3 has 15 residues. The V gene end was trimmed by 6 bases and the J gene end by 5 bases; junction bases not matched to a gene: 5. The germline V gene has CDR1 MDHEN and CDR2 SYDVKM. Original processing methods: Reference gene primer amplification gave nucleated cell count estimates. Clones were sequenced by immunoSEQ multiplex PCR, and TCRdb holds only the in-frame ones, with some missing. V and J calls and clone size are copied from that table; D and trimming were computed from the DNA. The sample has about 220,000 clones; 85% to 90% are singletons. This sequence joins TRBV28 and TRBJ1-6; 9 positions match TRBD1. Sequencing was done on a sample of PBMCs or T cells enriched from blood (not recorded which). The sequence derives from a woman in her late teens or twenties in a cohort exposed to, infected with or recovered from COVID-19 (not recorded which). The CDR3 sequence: CASRWGTGNNSPLHF. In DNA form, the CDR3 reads TGTGCCAGCAGGTGGGGGACAGGGAATAATTCACCCCTCCACTTT. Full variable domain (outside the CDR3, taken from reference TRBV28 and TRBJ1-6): DVKVTQSSRYLVKRTGEKVFLECVQDMDHENMFWYRQDPGLGLRLIYFSYDVKMKEKGDIPEGYSVSREKKERFSLILESASTNQTSMYLCASRWGTGNNSPLHFGNGTRLTVT.